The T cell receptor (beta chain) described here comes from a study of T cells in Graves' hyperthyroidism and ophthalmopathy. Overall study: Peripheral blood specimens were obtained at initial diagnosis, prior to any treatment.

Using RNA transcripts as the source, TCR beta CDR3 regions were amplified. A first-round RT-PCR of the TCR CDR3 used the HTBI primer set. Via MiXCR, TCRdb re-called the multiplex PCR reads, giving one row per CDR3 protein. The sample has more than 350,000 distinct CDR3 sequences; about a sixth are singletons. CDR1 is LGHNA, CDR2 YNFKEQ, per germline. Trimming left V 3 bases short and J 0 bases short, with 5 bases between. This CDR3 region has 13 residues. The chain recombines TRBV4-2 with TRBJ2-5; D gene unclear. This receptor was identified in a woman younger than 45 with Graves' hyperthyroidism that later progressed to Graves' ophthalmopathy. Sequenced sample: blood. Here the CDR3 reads CASSHEYQETQYF. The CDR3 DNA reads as TGTGCCAGCAGCCACGAGTACCAAGAGACCCAGTACTTC.